Presented here are 21 T cell receptor beta chains from one specimen sequenced in a study of T cell repertoires in cytomegalovirus infection. From the reads, TCRdb called clonotypes with MiXCR, one entry per CDR3 protein. In the table there are 490,000 or so distinct CDR3 sequences, 11% of which are singletons. What was sequenced was PBMCs. Source of these receptors: a human donor in good health (CMV status not recorded). Some clones in this sample may be carry-over from other donors' samples.

There are a few counts of this clonotype. This rearrangement joins TRBV12-3 or TRBV12-4 to TRBJ2-1; D may match TRBD1 or TRBD2 (5 bases each). The germline V and J ends were trimmed by 4 bases and 8 bases, with 18 bases remaining between them. The CDR3 contains 15 residues. The CDR3 coding sequence is TGTGCCAGCAGTTGGGGGAAGTTTGGACGGGATGAGCAGTTCTTC. Its protein product is CASSWGKFGRDEQFF.

About this clonotype: A much bigger clone sits one base away, suggesting this may be a read error. The CDR3 loop reads CASSQDPGGRQLQHF. The CDR3 bases are TGTGCCAGCAGCCAAGATCCCGGAGGGCGTCAGCTCCAGCATTTT. V and J are TRBV3-1 and TRBJ1-5; D ambiguous. The germline V gene has CDR1 LGHDT and CDR2 YNNKEL (reference sequence). This CDR3 contains 15 residues.

The sample holds many counts of this clonotype. The chain couples TRBV7-2 to TRBJ2-5; no reliable D call. Germline assignment: CDR1 SGHTA and CDR2 FQGNSA. The CDR3 runs to 15 residues. V dropped 5 bases and J dropped 5 bases, with 18 bases sitting between them. The CDR3 region is CASSELALDGETQYF. As DNA, the CDR3 is TGTGCCAGCAGCGAGCTGGCTCTGGATGGGGAGACCCAGTACTTC.

This clonotype appeared many times. This chain links TRBV2 with TRBJ1-1, with D possibly TRBD1 on 6 matching bases. This CDR3 comprises 10 residues. The V and J ends lost 8 bases and 8 bases respectively, with 9 bases between them. Germline CDR1 is SNHLY and CDR2 is FYNNEI. For the CDR3, the DNA is TGTGCCAGCGTCGGGACAGAAGCTTTCTTT. Protein: CASVGTEAFF. Full variable domain (missing parts from reference TRBV2 and TRBJ1-1): EPEVTQTPSHQVTQMGQEVILRCVPISNHLYFYWYRQILGQKVEFLVSFYNNEISEKSEIFDDQFSVERPDGSNFTLKIRSTKLEDSAMYFCASVGTEAFFGQGTRLTVV.

The chain is built from TRBV7-6 and TRBJ1-4; weak D call: TRBD1 (6 bases). The length of the CDR3 is 14 residues. Per germline, CDR1 SGHVS and CDR2 FNYEAQ. V lost 5 bases, J lost 2 bases, and 9 bases lay in between. The CDR3, as DNA: TGTGCCAGCAGCGATAGGGGGACTAATGAAAAACTGTTTTTT. This encodes CASSDRGTNEKLFF.

This clonotype appeared a few times. J is TRBJ2-3 and V is TRBV30; a weak D match, TRBD2 (5 bases). The CDR3 loop spans 14 amino acids. Between the trimmed V and J ends, which lost 2 bases and 1 base, there was a span of 10 bases. From germline, CDR1 is GTSNPN and CDR2 SVGIG (reference sequence). CDR3 DNA: TGTGCCTGGAGTAGGAGCGGCCGCACAGATACGCAGTATTTT. This translates into CAWSRSGRTDTQYF.

This clonotype was seen repeatedly, ten times or more. The chain is built from TRBV5-4 and TRBJ2-5, with TRBD1 identical over 8 bases. After removal of 5 bases from V and 5 bases from J, the junction contained 17 bases not matched to a gene. The V gene's germline CDR1 is SGHNT and CDR2 YYREEE (reference sequence). The CDR3 runs to 17 residues. CDR3 sequence reads: CASSSGQGGVGWETQYF. CDR3 bases: TGTGCCAGCAGTTCCGGACAGGGTGGAGTTGGTTGGGAGACCCAGTACTTC.

The rearrangement links TRBV18 to TRBJ2-7; D is unresolved. V was pared by 2 bases and J by 2 bases, with 7 bases between. The germline V gene encodes CDR1 KGHSH and CDR2 LQKENI. CDR3 length: 13 residues. The CDR3, as DNA: TGTGCCAGCTCACCAGATGGACCCTACGAGCAGTACTTC. It specifies CASSPDGPYEQYF.

This clonotype showed up many times. The rearrangement uses TRBV2 and TRBJ2-1; 7 bases are shared with TRBD2. The CDR3 sequence is 15 residues long. Germline CDR1 SNHLY, CDR2 FYNNEI. V shed 8 bases and J 2 bases; nucleotides not matched to a gene: 9. CDR3 residues: CASYPLAVAYNEQFF. The CDR3 DNA reads TGTGCCAGCTACCCCCTAGCGGTAGCCTACAATGAGCAGTTCTTC.

This clonotype was recorded many times. The V gene is TRBV7-2, the J gene TRBJ1-1; D uncertain. Trimming removed 2 bases from V and 11 bases from J, with 12 bases in between. Germline lookup yields CDR1 SGHTA and CDR2 FQGNSA. This CDR3 contains 12 residues. CDR3 in DNA: TGTGCCAGCAGCTTATGGTACGGACGGGCTTTCTTT. Its translation: CASSLWYGRAFF.

This clonotype was detected many times. The V and J genes are TRBV7-9 and TRBJ2-7; the match to TRBD2 covers 14 bases. The CDR3 has 15 residues. Trimming removed 5 bases from V and 7 bases from J; junction bases left unmatched: 7. The germline V gene has CDR1 SEHNR and CDR2 FQNEAQ (reference sequence). The CDR3 DNA reads TGTGCCAGCAGCCCTGGGACTAGCGGGAGTGGAGAGCAGTACTTC. Its protein product is CASSPGTSGSGEQYF.

This clonotype has more than one count but fewer than ten. The genes are TRBV20-1 and TRBJ2-6; D is undetermined. Germline CDR1 DFQATT, CDR2 SNEGSKA (reference sequence). Deletions cut 2 bases from V and 1 base from J, with 6 bases between. The CDR3 totals 14 residues. CDR3 in amino acids: CSARKISGANVLTF. CDR3 nucleotide sequence: TGCAGTGCTAGAAAAATATCTGGGGCCAACGTCCTGACTTTC.

This clonotype appeared many times. The CDR3 DNA reads TGTGCCAGCAGTCGCAGTTGGTGGGAGACCCAGTACTTC. As protein: CASSRSWWETQYF. The chain couples TRBV6-1 to TRBJ2-5; D ambiguous. The germline V gene encodes CDR1 MNHNS and CDR2 SASEGT. V dropped 5 bases and J dropped 5 bases, with 12 bases sitting between them. This CDR3 has 13 amino acids.

This clonotype was picked up many times. The V gene is TRBV6-1, the J gene TRBJ2-1; D not certain. Trimming shortened V by 0 bases and J by 1 base, and 10 bases separated the two germline ends. The germline V gene encodes CDR1 MNHNS and CDR2 SASEGT. The CDR3 is made up of 16 amino acids. The chain's CDR3 is CASSEAIQRSYNEQFF. The CDR3 nucleotides read TGTGCCAGCAGTGAAGCGATTCAGAGATCCTACAATGAGCAGTTCTTC.

This clonotype was seen at least ten times. The chain has TRBV12-3 or TRBV12-4 and TRBJ2-1; D is ambiguous. Trimming removed 3 bases from V and 6 bases from J, with 6 bases in between. The CDR3 covers 12 residues. The CDR3 nucleotides read TGTGCCAGCAGTTTTACGGGCAATGAGCAGTTCTTC. This gives the protein CASSFTGNEQFF.

This sequence joins TRBV6-5 and TRBJ2-7, with D possibly TRBD2 on 5 matching bases. V was pared by 0 bases and J by 7 bases, with 7 bases between. CDR1 MNHEY and CDR2 SVGAGI come from the germline V gene. The CDR3 runs to 12 residues. The DNA for the CDR3 is TGTGCCAGCAGTTACTCCCCGGGGGAGCAGTACTTC. Protein product: CASSYSPGEQYF.

Remarks on this clonotype: The junction shows a germline mismatch at one end, possibly a read error. The V and J genes are TRBV5-1 and TRBJ2-2; 12 nucleotides line up with TRBD1. The CDR3 runs to 17 residues. CDR1 is SGHRS and CDR2 is YFSETQ in the germline V gene. The CDR3 here is CASSPVPGQGATGEPFF. The CDR3 region has the DNA TGCGCCAGCAGCCCCGTTCCGGGACAGGGGGCAACCGGGGAGCCGTTTTTT.

Many counts were recorded for this clonotype. V and J are TRBV9 and TRBJ2-3, with 8 bases lining up with TRBD2. V shed 2 bases, J shed 0 bases, and the junction held 2 bases outside the gene matches. Germline CDR1 and CDR2: SGDLS and YYNGEE. The CDR3 is made up of 15 amino acids. In nucleotides, the CDR3 is TGTGCCAGCAGCGTTACTAGCGGAAGCACAGATACGCAGTATTTT. Translated: CASSVTSGSTDTQYF.

This clonotype was observed at least ten times. The chain is built from TRBV20-1 and TRBJ1-4, with D possibly TRBD1 on 5 matching bases. CDR3 length: 17 amino acids. Germline-derived CDR1 and CDR2 are DFQATT and SNEGSKA (reference sequence). Between the trimmed V and J ends, which lost 3 bases and 0 bases, there was a span of 17 bases. CDR3 protein: CSARGGGQATTNEKLFF. In DNA, the CDR3 is TGCAGTGCTAGGGGGGGAGGGCAGGCAACAACTAATGAAAAACTGTTTTTT.

This clonotype has ten or more counts. The gene calls are TRBV6-2 or TRBV6-3 and TRBJ2-1; a possible D gene is TRBD1 (5 bases). The CDR3 extends over 18 amino acids. CDR1 MNHEY and CDR2 SVGEGT come from the germline V gene. The V end lost 5 bases, the J end lost 3 bases, and 23 bases lay between the germline ends. DNA for the CDR3: TGTGCCAGCAGTCCCATTGGCCAGGGTAATATCGGCTACAATGAGCAGTTCTTC. Its protein is CASSPIGQGNIGYNEQFF.

A few counts support this clonotype. The rearrangement joins TRBV6-1 to TRBJ1-2; possible D gene TRBD1, 5 bases. Per the germline V gene, CDR1 is MNHNS and CDR2 is SASEGT. The CDR3 consists of 14 residues. V was shortened by 7 bases and J by 2 bases, with 14 bases between the two germline ends. This CDR3 is CASNDRGSNYGYTF. The CDR3 nucleotides read TGTGCCAGCAACGACAGAGGGTCCAACTATGGCTACACCTTC.